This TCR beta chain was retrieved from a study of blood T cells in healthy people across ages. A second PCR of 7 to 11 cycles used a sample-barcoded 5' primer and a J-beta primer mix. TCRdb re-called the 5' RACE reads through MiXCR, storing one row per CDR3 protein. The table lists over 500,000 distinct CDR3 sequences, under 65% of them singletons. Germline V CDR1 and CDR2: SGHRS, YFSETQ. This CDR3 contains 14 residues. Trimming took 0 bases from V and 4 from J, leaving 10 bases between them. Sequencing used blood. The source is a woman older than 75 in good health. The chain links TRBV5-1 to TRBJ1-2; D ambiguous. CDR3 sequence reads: CASSLEQQFYGYTF. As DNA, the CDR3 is TGCGCCAGCAGCTTGGAACAGCAGTTCTATGGCTACACCTTC.